A single sample gave rise to the 5 T cell receptor beta chains below, sequenced in a study of human T cells and chemical hapten exposure. TCRdb reprocessed the RACE reads via MiXCR and lists one record per CDR3 protein. The sample has tens of thousands of distinct CDR3 sequences, about 9.4% seen once; the top ten hold around 15%. Noted time point: pre-sensitization, week 0. Treatment meaning: therapeutic diphenylcyclopropenone sensitization with weekly scalp DPC. The sample in question was whole blood, obtained in connection with sensitization to the hapten diphenylcyclopropenone (DPC). The receptors were sampled from a woman aged 40 to 55 with alopecia areata. Some clones in this sample may be carry-over from other donors' samples.

This clonotype has a count of ten or more. The chain recombines TRBV5-1 with TRBJ2-7; D unresolved. The CDR3 contains 15 residues. V lost 4 bases, J lost 5 bases, and 19 bases lay in between. The germline V gene encodes CDR1 SGHRS and CDR2 YFSETQ. The CDR3 reads CASSRLIVREDEQYF. As DNA, the CDR3 is TGCGCCAGCAGCCGGTTAATCGTGAGAGAAGACGAGCAGTACTTC. The full variable domain, with the rest looked up from reference TRBV5-1 and TRBJ2-7, is KAGVTQTPRYLIKTRGQQVTLSCSPISGHRSVSWYQQTPGQGLQFLFEYFSETQRNKGNFPGRFSGRQFSNSRSEMNVSTLELGDSALYLCASSRLIVREDEQYFGPGTRLTVT.

The table lists this clonotype with a few counts. This chain connects TRBV4-2 to TRBJ1-1, with unresolved D. Trimming shortened V by 3 bases and J by 1 base, and 18 bases separated the two germline ends. The germline CDR1 and CDR2 sequences are LGHNA and YNFKEQ. The CDR3 is 17 amino acids. CDR3 DNA sequence: TGTGCCAGCAGCCACGCGGTGTTAGGAGCGACGAACACTGAAGCTTTCTTT. This encodes CASSHAVLGATNTEAFF.

This chain links TRBV7-2 with TRBJ2-5; TRBD1 matches at 8 bases. The V and J ends lost 4 bases and 1 base, in that order; junction bases with no gene match: 8. The CDR3 length is 16 residues. Germline CDR1 and CDR2: SGHTA and FQGNSA. CDR3 amino acids: CASSSQGALGQETQYF. CDR3 nucleotide sequence: TGTGCCAGCAGCTCCCAGGGGGCTTTAGGCCAAGAGACCCAGTACTTC.

This clonotype was seen repeatedly, ten times or more. This chain connects TRBV12-3 or TRBV12-4 to TRBJ2-3, with TRBD2 matching 10 bases. The J segment lost 3 bases and the V segment lost 5 bases, leaving 11 bases of the junction unmatched. The CDR3 spans 17 residues. CDR3 nucleotides: TGTGCCAGCAGTCGATCATTGGTAGCGGGGGGTACAGATACGCAGTATTTT. Amino acids: CASSRSLVAGGTDTQYF.

In the case of this clonotype: This may stem from a read error, because a much larger clone lies one nucleotide away. The chain has TRBV28 and TRBJ1-5; weak D call: TRBD1 (6 bases). The CDR3 spans 13 residues. The germline gives CDR1 MDHEN, CDR2 SYDVKM. The CDR3 region has the DNA TGTGTCAGCAGCCAAGGACAGAATCAGCCCCAGCATTTT. This translates into CVSSQGQNQPQHF.